Each of the 21 T cell receptor beta chains below was sequenced from the same sample in a study of regulatory T cells in long-lasting Graves disease. Sample time point: persistent/refractory GD, antithyroid drugs over 5 years with positive TRAb. PBMC-derived RNA was used for the TCR library. The TCR beta library used iRepertoire HTBI primers with Arm-PCR amplification of CDR3. One entry per CDR3 protein results from TCRdb running MiXCR on the multiplex PCR reads. In the table there are more than 300,000 distinct CDR3 sequences, approximately 23% of which are singletons. The sample was peripheral blood mononuclear cells (PBMCs), taken when the disease was refractory, from a patient treated with antithyroid drugs. Receptors were obtained from a woman in her thirties or forties with Graves disease.

In its sample, this clonotype was seen many times. This chain connects TRBV29-1 to TRBJ2-6; 9 positions agree with TRBD1. Germline V CDR1 and CDR2: SQVTM, ANQGSEA. Losses at the gene ends were 6 bases for V and 2 bases for J; bases not matched to a gene: 8. The length of the CDR3 is 16 residues. CDR3 coding DNA: TGCAGCGTACCAAGGAGGGACAGGGCTGGGGCCAACGTCCTGACTTTC. Its protein is CSVPRRDRAGANVLTF.

V and J are TRBV2 and TRBJ1-4; D is undetermined. V was pared by 5 bases and J by 8 bases, with 15 bases between. The CDR3 is made up of 14 amino acids. Germline-derived CDR1 and CDR2 are SNHLY and FYNNEI. This CDR3 reads CASSLQRVEEKLFF. The CDR3 DNA reads TGTGCCAGCAGTCTCCAGAGAGTAGAGGAAAAACTGTTTTTT.

This clonotype has a handful of counts. Here the CDR3 DNA reads TGCGCCAGCAGCGCCACTAGCGGGGAAGAGACCCAGTACTTC. Translating it yields CASSATSGEETQYF. This chain links TRBV5-1 with TRBJ2-5; 10 bases are a match to TRBD2. This CDR3 has 14 amino acids. CDR1 is SGHRS and CDR2 is YFSETQ in the germline V gene. Trimming took 4 bases from V and 3 from J; bases not matched to a gene: 3.

This clonotype was detected only a few times. The chain couples TRBV5-1 to TRBJ1-2, with D perhaps TRBD1 (5 bases). The CDR3 is made up of 15 amino acids. V was pared by 0 bases and J by 6 bases, with 15 bases between. Germline lookup yields CDR1 SGHRS and CDR2 YFSETQ. The CDR3 spells CASSLAGREKDGYTF. DNA of the CDR3: TGCGCCAGCAGCTTGGCCGGCAGGGAAAAGGATGGCTACACCTTC.

This clonotype was detected a few times. The V and J genes are TRBV6-1 and TRBJ1-1; D is undetermined. Looked up from germline, CDR1 is MNHNS and CDR2 is SASEGT. This CDR3 is built from 14 residues. V was cut by 7 bases and J by 2 bases, with 14 bases left in between. The CDR3 coding sequence is TGTGCCAGCAATAGAATGGGCTATAACACTGAAGCTTTCTTT. Residues: CASNRMGYNTEAFF.

There are a few counts of this clonotype. This may arise from a read error, as a much more abundant clone is one base away. V is TRBV12-3 or TRBV12-4 and J is TRBJ2-7; D perhaps matches TRBD1 (5 bases). The CDR3 loop spans 13 amino acids. Trimming took 6 bases from V and 6 from J, leaving 15 bases between them. The CDR3 coding sequence is TGTGCCAGCAGCCTAAGGGGCCATAGCGAGCAGTACTTC. It encodes CASSLRGHSEQYF.

Only a few counts were recorded for this clonotype. The V call is TRBV28, the J call TRBJ2-4; perhaps D is TRBD1 or TRBD2 (5 bases each). V was pared by 3 bases and J by 3 bases, with 15 bases between. Looked up from germline, CDR1 is MDHEN and CDR2 is SYDVKM. CDR3 length: 16 residues. The CDR3 bases are TGTGCCAGCAGTTTGGGACGTAGAGTAGTCAAAAACATTCAGTACTTC. Translated: CASSLGRRVVKNIQYF.

At least ten counts were recorded for this clonotype. V is TRBV5-1 and J is TRBJ1-5; D is undetermined. CDR1 and CDR2 (germline): SGHRS, YFSETQ. The CDR3 runs 13 residues. Trimming removed 0 bases at V and 5 bases at J, with 6 bases between. CDR3 coding DNA: TGCGCCAGCAGCTTGGCCGGAGATCAGCCCCAGCATTTT. It encodes CASSLAGDQPQHF.

This rearrangement joins TRBV18 to TRBJ1-1; D remains ambiguous. V lost 0 bases to trimming and J lost 0 bases, with 14 bases between them. Germline V gene lookup returns CDR1 KGHSH and CDR2 LQKENI. The CDR3 is 17 residues long. In nucleotides, the CDR3 is TGTGCCAGCTCACCACCGGCTCCAAAGCGGATGAACACTGAAGCTTTCTTT. It translates to CASSPPAPKRMNTEAFF. The whole variable domain, remainder taken from reference TRBV18 and TRBJ1-1, is NAGVMQNPRHLVRRRGQEARLRCSPMKGHSHVYWYRQLPEEGLKFMVYLQKENIIDESGMPKERFSAEFPKEGPSILRIQQVVRGDSAAYFCASSPPAPKRMNTEAFFGQGTRLTVV.

The CDR3 loop reads CASSFGRLADYEQYF. The CDR3 bases are TGCGCCAGCAGCTTCGGTCGTCTAGCGGACTACGAGCAGTACTTC. V is TRBV5-1 and J is TRBJ2-7, with 7 bases fitting TRBD2. V lost 2 bases to trimming and J lost 3 bases; unmatched junction nucleotides: 8. In germline, CDR1 is SGHRS, CDR2 YFSETQ. This CDR3 comprises 15 residues. The full variable domain, in which reference TRBV5-1 and TRBJ2-7 provide the parts outside the CDR3, is KAGVTQTPRYLIKTRGQQVTLSCSPISGHRSVSWYQQTPGQGLQFLFEYFSETQRNKGNFPGRFSGRQFSNSRSEMNVSTLELGDSALYLCASSFGRLADYEQYFGPGTRLTVT.

This clonotype appeared many times. One end of the junction is discordant with germline, which a read error may explain. The V and J genes are TRBV12-3 or TRBV12-4 and TRBJ2-7; D may match TRBD1 or TRBD2 (5 bases each). This CDR3 is 12 amino acids long. The CDR3 reads CACSLWGNEQYF. CDR3 bases: TGTGCCTGCAGTTTGTGGGGGAACGAGCAGTACTTC.

This chain joins TRBV12-3 or TRBV12-4 and TRBJ1-5; D gene uncertain. CDR3 size: 14 residues. V was clipped by 3 bases and J by 3 bases, with 9 bases between them. The CDR3 bases are TGTGCCAGCAGTTTCGGGGATACCAATCAGCCCCAGCATTTT. Translating it yields CASSFGDTNQPQHF.

The chain joins TRBV9 to TRBJ2-1, with D tentatively TRBD1 (6 bases). The CDR3 loop spans 15 amino acids. The germline V gene has CDR1 SGDLS and CDR2 YYNGEE. V shed 4 bases and J shed 0 bases, with 11 bases lying between them. CDR3 DNA sequence: TGTGCCAGCAGCAGACGGGACAACTCCTACAATGAGCAGTTCTTC. It translates to CASSRRDNSYNEQFF. The whole variable domain, remainder taken from reference TRBV9 and TRBJ2-1, is DSGVTQTPKHLITATGQRVTLRCSPRSGDLSVYWYQQSLDQGLQFLIQYYNGEERAKGNILERFSAQQFPDLHSELNLSSLELGDSALYFCASSRRDNSYNEQFFGPGTRLTVL.

The chain employs TRBV28 and TRBJ2-1; D is possibly TRBD1 or TRBD2 (5 bases each). Germline-derived CDR1 and CDR2 are MDHEN and SYDVKM. V was cut by 5 bases and J by 2 bases, with 10 bases left in between. The CDR3 totals 14 residues. CDR3 DNA: TGTGCCAGCAGTGGTAGGGGAGCCTACAATGAGCAGTTCTTC. Its protein product is CASSGRGAYNEQFF.

This clonotype has ten or more counts. The chain employs TRBV2 and TRBJ1-2, with D unresolved. The length of the CDR3 is 11 residues. Germline CDR1 is SNHLY and CDR2 is FYNNEI. Trimming removed 1 base at V and 5 bases at J, with 2 bases between. The CDR3 region has the DNA TGTGCCAGCAGTGAAGGATATGGCTACACCTTC. Amino acids: CASSEGYGYTF.

This clonotype was counted many times. The V call is TRBV11-2, the J call TRBJ2-5; 8 bases fit TRBD1. V was pared by 4 bases and J by 5 bases, with 12 bases of the junction left unmatched. The CDR3 consists of 16 residues. CDR1 is SGHAT, CDR2 FQNNGV, per germline. CDR3 amino acids: CASSSSRGRGDETQYF. The DNA for the CDR3 is TGTGCCAGCAGCTCAAGCAGGGGGCGCGGGGACGAGACCCAGTACTTC.

This chain joins TRBV19 and TRBJ1-1; D perhaps matches TRBD1 (5 bases). Germline V gene sequence: CDR1 LNHDA, CDR2 SQIVND (reference sequence). Trimming pared 7 bases from V and 1 base from J, leaving 13 bases between. The CDR3 is made up of 14 amino acids. DNA for the CDR3: TGTGCCAGTAATTACGGACACACGAACACTGAAGCTTTCTTT. Amino acids: CASNYGHTNTEAFF.

This clonotype was observed many times. This chain links TRBV29-1 with TRBJ2-5, with 13 bases that match TRBD2. Trimming at V came to 7 bases and at J to 4 bases, leaving 3 bases not matched to a gene. Per germline, CDR1 SQVTM and CDR2 ANQGSEA. The CDR3 runs 13 residues. CDR3: CSARTSGRETQYF. The CDR3 bases are TGCAGCGCCCGGACTAGCGGGAGAGAGACCCAGTACTTC.

At least ten counts were recorded for this clonotype. This chain links TRBV7-9 with TRBJ2-5, with 10 bases fitting TRBD2. The V gene's germline CDR1 is SEHNR and CDR2 FQNEAQ (reference sequence). Trimming cost V 5 bases and J 5 bases; bases outside gene matches: 14. There are 17 residues in the CDR3. CDR3 amino acids: CASSPRLAGSPGETQYF. The CDR3 DNA is TGTGCCAGCAGCCCCCGACTAGCGGGCTCCCCAGGGGAGACCCAGTACTTC.

This clonotype was counted at least ten times. The rearrangement joins TRBV28 to TRBJ2-2; no firm D call. V was shortened by 7 bases and J by 1 base, with 10 bases between the two germline ends. The germline CDR1 and CDR2 sequences are MDHEN and SYDVKM. The CDR3 consists of 14 residues. The CDR3 spells CASTKWQNTGELFF. The CDR3 DNA is TGTGCCAGCACTAAGTGGCAGAACACCGGGGAGCTGTTTTTT.

Concerning this clonotype: A read error is possible here, since a much larger clone lies one base away. V gene TRBV29-1 combines with J gene TRBJ2-2; D is perhaps TRBD2 (6 bases). This CDR3 is 12 amino acids long. Germline V lookup: CDR1 SQVTM, CDR2 ANQGSEA. CDR3: CSAVGGDGGLFF. The CDR3, as DNA: TGCAGCGCCGTTGGTGGGGACGGGGGGCTGTTTTTT.